This T cell receptor beta chain was documented in a study of OX40 agonist ivuxolimab in advanced cancers. Describing the broader study: Ivuxolimab was an agonistic, fully human IgG2 monoclonal antibody directed against OX40 (CD134), a costimulatory receptor. Three dose-escalation patients achieved partial responses, one with hepatocellular carcinoma and two with cutaneous melanoma. Prior anti-PD-1, anti-PD-L1 or anti-CTLA-4 therapy was permitted, and approximately 42% of dose-escalation patients had received checkpoint inhibitors. The paper reports the monotherapy dose-escalation portion (N of about 56 patients) of the phase I ivuxolimab trial. Of the roughly 52 dose-escalation patients, hepatocellular carcinoma was present in about 19, melanoma in roughly 15, renal cell carcinoma in 9 and head and neck cancer in 9. In the dose-escalation cohort, around 80% of patients were male, and the mean age was roughly 60 years with a range of roughly 23 to 90. Intravenous ivuxolimab was administered to patients every 2 weeks at six dose levels: 0.01, 0.1, 0.3, 1.5, 3 and 10 mg/kg. The purpose of peripheral TCRbeta sequencing was to test whether ivuxolimab changed TCR sequence diversity and led to clonal T-cell expansion.

General conclusions and limits of the study: Low levels of normalized T-cell clonal expansion were also seen in some patients who did not respond. The antigen specificity of the peripheral T cells that underwent clonal expansion was not determined. Clonal expansion of both CD4+ and CD8+ blood T cells was observed from baseline to week 6 at doses 0.1 to 3.0 mg/kg. In the 0.1-3.0 mg/kg groups, partial responders were among the patients with the lowest normalized peripheral clonal expansion, particularly in CD8+ T cells. After ivuxolimab, more expanded clones were found on average in CD8+ T cells than in CD4+ T cells.

For sequencing of the TCRbeta CDR3 region, genomic DNA was extracted from the sorted cells. TCRbeta CDR3 regions were sequenced using the immunoSEQ Assay. TCRdb mirrors the immuneACCESS table, restricted to in-frame sequences. Some clones are absent from its copies; in checked studies, under half trace to an unresolved V gene, and the reason for the others is unknown. Recorded for this sample are approximately 10,000 clones; about 81% of them occurred a single time. The top ten constitute more than 13% of the sample. About this clone: What this receptor recognizes is not known. No much larger clone exists at a distance of one base, and base qualities are not known.

Patients with autoimmune disease history or receiving systemic immunosuppression were excluded from the trial. In every dose cohort, peripheral blood was drawn for TCR sequencing at baseline, cycle 4 day 1, and cycle 7 day 1. The samples were drawn from a first-in-human, open-label, multicenter phase I dose-escalation trial of ivuxolimab. The trial enrolled adults with locally advanced or metastatic head and neck squamous cell, hepatocellular, melanoma or renal cell carcinoma. Before TCR sequencing, CD4+ and CD8+ T cells were separately sorted from peripheral blood. The CDR1 and CDR2 encoded by the germline V gene are SGHNT and YENEEA. Deletion took 3 bases off V and 4 bases off J, with a span of 13 bases between the germline ends. Reading from cysteine to phenylalanine, the CDR3 counts 15 amino acids. Kept here is only the CDR3 DNA, which spans 45 bases and is read in frame from base 1.

This TCR was sampled from an adult with an advanced solid tumor such as melanoma, head and neck, liver or kidney cancer. Recombination connected TRBV11-3 to TRBJ1-3, with no confidently assigned D gene. This specimen consisted of CD4+ or CD8+ T cells sorted from blood, obtained in a trial of the OX40 agonist ivuxolimab. The CDR3 protein: CASSFSVTPGNTIYF. The nucleotide sequence reads as follows: TGTGCCAGCAGCTTCTCGGTCACTCCGGGAAACACCATATATTTT.